This TCR beta chain emerged from a study of T-cell reconstitution after alpha-beta-depleted transplantation in children. Study-wide results and caveats: By one year post-transplant, T-cell counts and diversity largely arose from T cells that were newly produced. Surviving recipient cells, namely T cells and thymic progenitors, were the source of high day-60 TCRbeta diversity in some patients. Reportedly, roughly two months post-transplant, alpha-beta T cells arose from several hundred expanded graft clones.

Unique molecular identifiers were incorporated during preparation of the TCRbeta library. MiXCR, run by TCRdb on the PCR reads, gives a single entry per CDR3 protein. Here the sample spans fewer than 750,000 distinct CDR3 sequences, roughly 30% being singletons. The germline gives CDR1 SGDLS, CDR2 YYNGEE. V lost 0 bases to trimming and J lost 4 bases, with 16 bases between them. The CDR3 is 17 amino acids. In the case of this clonotype: What it binds is not known.

This sample comprised PBMCs, obtained before TCRalphabeta/CD19-depleted stem cell transplant. The chain combines TRBV9 with TRBJ2-2; D may be TRBD2 (6 bases). This receptor was identified in a boy younger than two with Wiskott-Aldrich syndrome, due to receive a stem cell transplant. The CDR3 loop is CASSVGGGTRGTGELFF. CDR3 DNA sequence: TGTGCCAGCAGCGTAGGGGGCGGGACCCGAGGCACCGGGGAGCTGTTTTTT. Filled out from reference TRBV9 and TRBJ2-2, the complete variable domain reads DSGVTQTPKHLITATGQRVTLRCSPRSGDLSVYWYQQSLDQGLQFLIQYYNGEERAKGNILERFSAQQFPDLHSELNLSSLELGDSALYFCASSVGGGTRGTGELFFGEGSRLTVL.